This T cell receptor beta chain was identified during a study of graft-versus-host responses after intestinal transplantation. Study-level background: Recipients received multivisceral, liver-intestinal, or isolated intestinal transplants. Following induction with anti-thymocyte globulin, all recipients were given tacrolimus and steroids for around three years. Whole-study results and caveats: Recipient marrow harbored GvH clones, some of which surfaced first in ileum or blood.

Assay: immunoSEQ multiplex PCR; the TCRdb copy retains only in-frame clones and omits some. The repertoire holds approximately 68,000 clones, with 90% as singletons. This clone was found a few times. The antigen remains unidentified. Germline V gene lookup returns CDR1 SEHNR and CDR2 FQNEAQ (reference sequence). V shed 4 bases and J shed 1 base, with 13 bases lying between them. CDR3 length: 15 residues. This material consisted of unstimulated CD8+ T cells sorted from spleen or lymph node cells, taken before transplant. The V and J genes are TRBV7-9 and TRBJ1-2; TRBD1 is a possible D gene (5 bases). The sequence was obtained from a human donor who was the organ donor for an intestinal transplant. As DNA, the CDR3 is TGTGCCAGCAGCTACGGGAGGGACCTTAACTATGGCTACACCTTC. Protein sequence: CASSYGRDLNYGYTF.